The entry that follows covers one TCR beta chain sequence. Its antigen is unknown. This sample was included in a study of graft-versus-host responses after intestinal transplantation. Across the study: The transplants performed in recipients were multivisceral, liver-intestinal, or isolated intestinal.

Germline CDR1 LGHNT, CDR2 FRNRAP. CDR3 length equals 13 residues. J lost 4 bases, V lost 6 bases, and 3 bases had no gene match. The data were produced by immunoSEQ multiplex PCR, yet TCRdb's version contains in-frame clones alone and is incomplete. Of 100,000 or so clones listed, about nine tenths are singletons. Source: unstimulated CD4+ T cells sorted from spleen or lymph node cells, taken before transplant. This TCR was recovered from a human donor who was the organ donor for an intestinal transplant. The rearrangement links TRBV12-5 to TRBJ2-3; 8 nucleotides line up with TRBD2. The CDR3, as DNA: TGTGCTAGTGGACTAGCGGAGCCAGATACGCAGTATTTT. It yields the protein CASGLAEPDTQYF.